This T cell receptor (beta chain) was found in a study of radiation and T cells in renal cell carcinoma. Measured with immunoSEQ multiplex PCR; TCRdb has only the in-frame clones, and not every one. The sample consists of about 73,000 clones, around four fifths of them appearing once. Germline V gene sequence: CDR1 GTSNPN, CDR2 SVGIG (reference sequence). CDR3 size: 15 residues. V was cut by 3 bases and J by 4 bases, with 16 bases left in between. Points from the study as a whole: In blood, top tumor clones expanded by 2 weeks, shrinking by 4.

Of note for this clone: Its specificity is not known.

The time point here: blood 4 weeks post-SBRT, at nephrectomy. Described treatment: 15 Gy SBRT to primary tumor, nephrectomy 4 weeks later. Nephrectomy followed 15 Gy stereotactic body radiation by 4 weeks. After SBRT, blood was collected at 2 and 4 weeks, plus baseline. This sequence originates from a woman aged 60 to 75 with renal cell carcinoma. The sequenced sample was blood, obtained from a patient whose treatment included radiotherapy and nephrectomy. V is TRBV30 and J is TRBJ1-5; possible D gene TRBD1, 6 bases. The CDR3: CAWRLGGANNQPQHF. The CDR3 DNA reads TGTGCCTGGAGATTGGGGGGGGCCAATAATCAGCCCCAGCATTTT. Variable domain in full (rest from reference TRBV30 and TRBJ1-5): SQTIHQWPATLVQPVGSPLSLECTVEGTSNPNLYWYRQAAGRGLQLLFYSVGIGQISSEVPQNLSASRPQDRQFILSSKKLLLSDSGFYLCAWRLGGANNQPQHFGDGTRLSIL.